This T cell receptor (beta chain) was recorded in a study of blood T cell repertoires in COVID-19. The V end was cut by 1 base, the J end by 9 bases, with 14 bases between. This CDR3 region has 14 residues. The germline V gene encodes CDR1 SGHRS and CDR2 YFSETQ. Assay: immunoSEQ multiplex PCR; the TCRdb copy retains only in-frame clones and omits some. The data contain 350,000 or so clones, around nine tenths of them singletons. This clone was observed a single time. The receptor comes from a woman aged 30 to 39 who had been exposed to COVID-19. Sequencing was done on a sample of PBMCs or T cells enriched from blood (not recorded which). The V and J genes are TRBV5-1 and TRBJ2-1; perhaps TRBD2 as D (6 bases). Written as DNA, the CDR3 is TGCGCCAGCAGCTTGTGGACTTTGGAGGGTGAGCAGTTCTTC. Its protein is CASSLWTLEGEQFF.